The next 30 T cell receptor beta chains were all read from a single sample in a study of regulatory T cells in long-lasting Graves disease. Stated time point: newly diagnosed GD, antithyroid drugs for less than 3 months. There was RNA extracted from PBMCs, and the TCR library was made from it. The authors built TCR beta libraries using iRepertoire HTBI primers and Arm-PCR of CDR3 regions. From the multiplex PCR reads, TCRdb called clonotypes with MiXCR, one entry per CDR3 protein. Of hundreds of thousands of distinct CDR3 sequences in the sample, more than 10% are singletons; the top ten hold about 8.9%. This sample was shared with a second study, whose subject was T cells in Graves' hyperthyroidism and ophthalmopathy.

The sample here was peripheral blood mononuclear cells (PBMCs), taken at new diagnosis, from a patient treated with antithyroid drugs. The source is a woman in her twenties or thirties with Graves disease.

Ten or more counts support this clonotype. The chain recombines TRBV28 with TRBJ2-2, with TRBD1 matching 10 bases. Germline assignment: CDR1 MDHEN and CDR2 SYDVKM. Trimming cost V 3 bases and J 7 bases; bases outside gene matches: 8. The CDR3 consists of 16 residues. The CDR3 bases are TGTGCCAGCAGTTTTGGGGACAGGGGTTTTGGCGGGGAGCTGTTTTTT. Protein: CASSFGDRGFGGELFF.

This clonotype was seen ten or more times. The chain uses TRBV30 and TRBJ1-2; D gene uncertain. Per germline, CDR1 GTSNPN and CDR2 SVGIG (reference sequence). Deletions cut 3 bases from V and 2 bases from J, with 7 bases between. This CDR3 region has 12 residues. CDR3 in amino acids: CAWRFWNYGYTF. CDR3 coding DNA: TGTGCCTGGAGGTTCTGGAACTATGGCTACACCTTC.

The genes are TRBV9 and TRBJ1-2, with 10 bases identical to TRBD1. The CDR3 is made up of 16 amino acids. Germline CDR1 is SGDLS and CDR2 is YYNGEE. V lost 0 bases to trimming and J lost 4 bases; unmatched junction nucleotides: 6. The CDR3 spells CASSVGHGQGGYGYTF. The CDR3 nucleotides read TGTGCCAGCAGCGTAGGGCATGGACAGGGGGGCTATGGCTACACCTTC.

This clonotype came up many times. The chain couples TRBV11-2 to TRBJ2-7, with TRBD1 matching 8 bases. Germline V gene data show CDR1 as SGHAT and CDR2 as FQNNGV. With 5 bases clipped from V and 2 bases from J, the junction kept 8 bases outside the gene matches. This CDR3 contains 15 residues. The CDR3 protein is CASSHVRTGTYEQYF. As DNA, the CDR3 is TGTGCCAGCAGCCACGTCCGGACAGGGACCTACGAGCAGTACTTC.

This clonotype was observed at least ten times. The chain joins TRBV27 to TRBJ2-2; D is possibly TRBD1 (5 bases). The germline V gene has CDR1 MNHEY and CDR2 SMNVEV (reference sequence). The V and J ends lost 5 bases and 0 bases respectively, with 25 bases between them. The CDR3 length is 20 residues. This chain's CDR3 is CASSPIVSGKSFANTGELFF. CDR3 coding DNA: TGTGCCAGCAGTCCTATCGTTTCAGGGAAAAGTTTCGCGAACACCGGGGAGCTGTTTTTT.

DNA for the CDR3: TGTGCCAGCAGCGTAGTCGGAGGGGCGACTGGAAACACCATATATTTT. Protein sequence: CASSVVGGATGNTIYF. The chain has TRBV9 and TRBJ1-3, with D possibly TRBD1 on 5 matching bases. V lost 0 bases and J lost 2, with 12 bases in between. Looked up from germline, CDR1 is SGDLS and CDR2 is YYNGEE. CDR3 length: 16 residues.

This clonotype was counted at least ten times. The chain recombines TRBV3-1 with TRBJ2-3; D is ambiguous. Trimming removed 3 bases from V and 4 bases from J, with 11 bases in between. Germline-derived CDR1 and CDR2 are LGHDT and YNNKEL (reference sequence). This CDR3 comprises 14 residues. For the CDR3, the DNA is TGTGCCAGCAGCCAGCAAGATGGGGCAGATACGCAGTATTTT. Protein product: CASSQQDGADTQYF.

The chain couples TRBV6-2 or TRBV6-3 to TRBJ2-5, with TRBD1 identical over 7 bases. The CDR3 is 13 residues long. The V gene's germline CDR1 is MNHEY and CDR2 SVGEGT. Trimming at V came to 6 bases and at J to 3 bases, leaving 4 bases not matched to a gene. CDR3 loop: CASRGTGEETQYF. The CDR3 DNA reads TGTGCCAGCAGGGGTACAGGGGAAGAGACCCAGTACTTC.

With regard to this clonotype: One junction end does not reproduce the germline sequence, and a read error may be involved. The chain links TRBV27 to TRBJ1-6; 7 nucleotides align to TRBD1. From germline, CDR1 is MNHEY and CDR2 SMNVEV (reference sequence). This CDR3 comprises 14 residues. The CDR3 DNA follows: TGTGCCAGCAGTAACCCAGGGGGACCTTCACCCTTCCACTTT. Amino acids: CASSNPGGPSPFHF.

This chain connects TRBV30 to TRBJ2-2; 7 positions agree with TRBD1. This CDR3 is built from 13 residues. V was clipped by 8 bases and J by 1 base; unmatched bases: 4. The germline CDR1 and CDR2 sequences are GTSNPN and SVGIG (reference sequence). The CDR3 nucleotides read TGTGCCGGCGACAGGGTGAACACCGGGGAGCTGTTTTTT. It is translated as CAGDRVNTGELFF.

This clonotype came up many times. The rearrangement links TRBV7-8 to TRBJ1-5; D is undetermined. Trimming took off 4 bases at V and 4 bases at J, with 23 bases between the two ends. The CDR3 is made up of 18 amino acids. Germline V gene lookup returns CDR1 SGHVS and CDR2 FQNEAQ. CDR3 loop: CASSSEVVRFDLNQPQHF. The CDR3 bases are TGTGCCAGCAGCTCGGAGGTCGTGAGATTTGATTTAAATCAGCCCCAGCATTTT.

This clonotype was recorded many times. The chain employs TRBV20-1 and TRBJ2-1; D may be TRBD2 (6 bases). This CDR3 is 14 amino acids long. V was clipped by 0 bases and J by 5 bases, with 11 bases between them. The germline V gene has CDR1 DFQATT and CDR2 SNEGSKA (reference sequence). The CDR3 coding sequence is TGCAGTGCTAGAGATTGGGGACTTCACAATGAGCAGTTCTTC. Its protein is CSARDWGLHNEQFF.

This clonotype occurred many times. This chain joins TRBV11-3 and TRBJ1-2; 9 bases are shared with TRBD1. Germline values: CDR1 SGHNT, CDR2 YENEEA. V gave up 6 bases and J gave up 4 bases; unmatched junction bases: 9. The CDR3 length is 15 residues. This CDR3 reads CASSSTGGSGYGYTF. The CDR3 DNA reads TGTGCCAGCAGTTCAACAGGGGGCTCGGGCTATGGCTACACCTTC.

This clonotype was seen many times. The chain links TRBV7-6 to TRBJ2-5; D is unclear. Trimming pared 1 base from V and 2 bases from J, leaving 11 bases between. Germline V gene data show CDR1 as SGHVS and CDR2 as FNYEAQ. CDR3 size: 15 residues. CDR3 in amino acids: CASSLVGGFQETQYF. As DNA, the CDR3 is TGTGCCAGCAGCTTAGTCGGTGGCTTTCAAGAGACCCAGTACTTC. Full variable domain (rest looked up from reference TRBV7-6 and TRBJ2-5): GAGVSQSPRYKVTKRGQDVALRCDPISGHVSLYWYRQALGQGPEFLTYFNYEAQQDKSGLPNDRFSAERPEGSISTLTIQRTEQRDSAMYRCASSLVGGFQETQYFGPGTRLLVL.

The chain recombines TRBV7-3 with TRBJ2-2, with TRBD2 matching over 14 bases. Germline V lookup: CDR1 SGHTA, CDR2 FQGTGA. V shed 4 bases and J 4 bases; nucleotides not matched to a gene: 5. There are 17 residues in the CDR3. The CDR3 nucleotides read TGTGCCAGCAGCTCAAGCGGACTAGCGGGAGGCACCGGGGAGCTGTTTTTT. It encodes CASSSSGLAGGTGELFF.

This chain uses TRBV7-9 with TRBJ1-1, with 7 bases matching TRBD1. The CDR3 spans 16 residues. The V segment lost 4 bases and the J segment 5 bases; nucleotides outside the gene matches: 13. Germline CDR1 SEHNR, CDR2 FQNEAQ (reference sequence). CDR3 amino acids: CASSYLGARGFTEAFF. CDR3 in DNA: TGTGCCAGCAGCTACCTGGGGGCCAGGGGGTTTACTGAAGCTTTCTTT. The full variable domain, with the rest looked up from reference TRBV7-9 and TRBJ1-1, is DTGVSQNPRHKITKRGQNVTFRCDPISEHNRLYWYRQTLGQGPEFLTYFQNEAQLEKSRLLSDRFSAERPKGSFSTLEIQRTEQGDSAMYLCASSYLGARGFTEAFFGQGTRLTVV.

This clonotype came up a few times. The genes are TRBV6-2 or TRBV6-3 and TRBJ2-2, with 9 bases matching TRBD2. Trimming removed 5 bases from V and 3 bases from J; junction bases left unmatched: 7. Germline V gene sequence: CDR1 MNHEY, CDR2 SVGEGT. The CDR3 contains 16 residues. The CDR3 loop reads CASSERGRVDTGELFF. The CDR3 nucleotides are TGTGCCAGCAGTGAACGCGGGAGGGTTGACACCGGGGAGCTGTTTTTT.

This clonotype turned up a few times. The CDR3 is CASSLDRDLPYEQYF. CDR3 sequence (DNA): TGTGCCAGCAGCCTGGACAGGGACTTGCCCTACGAGCAGTACTTC. The chain uses TRBV4-2 and TRBJ2-7; 8 bases map to TRBD1. The germline V gene encodes CDR1 LGHNA and CDR2 YNFKEQ. The CDR3 contains 15 residues. V lost 4 bases and J lost 2; bases outside the gene matches: 7.

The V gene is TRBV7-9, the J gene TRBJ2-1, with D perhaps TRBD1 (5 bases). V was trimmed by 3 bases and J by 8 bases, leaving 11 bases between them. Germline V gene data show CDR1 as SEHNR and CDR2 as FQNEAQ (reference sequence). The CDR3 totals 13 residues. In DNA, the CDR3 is TGTGCCAGCAGCTTTGGGGCCATAGATGAGCAGTTCTTC. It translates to CASSFGAIDEQFF.

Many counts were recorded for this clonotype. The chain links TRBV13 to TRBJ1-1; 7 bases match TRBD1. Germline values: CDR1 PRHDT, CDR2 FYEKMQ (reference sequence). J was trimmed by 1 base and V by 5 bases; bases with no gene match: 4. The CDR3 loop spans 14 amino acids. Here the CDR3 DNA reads TGTGCCAGCAGCCGGGACAGCCCGAACACTGAAGCTTTCTTT. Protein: CASSRDSPNTEAFF.

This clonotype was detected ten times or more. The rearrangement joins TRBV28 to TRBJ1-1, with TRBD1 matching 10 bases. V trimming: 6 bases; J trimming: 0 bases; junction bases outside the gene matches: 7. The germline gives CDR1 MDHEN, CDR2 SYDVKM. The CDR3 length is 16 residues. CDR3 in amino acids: CASSLPGQGMNTEAFF. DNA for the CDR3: TGTGCCAGCAGCCTACCGGGACAGGGGATGAACACTGAAGCTTTCTTT.

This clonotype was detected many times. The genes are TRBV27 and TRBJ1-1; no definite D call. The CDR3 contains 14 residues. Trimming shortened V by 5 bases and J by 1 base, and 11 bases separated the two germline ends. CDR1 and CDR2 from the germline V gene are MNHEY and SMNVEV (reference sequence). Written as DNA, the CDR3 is TGTGCCAGCAGTCCCTTTGATACGAACACTGAAGCTTTCTTT. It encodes CASSPFDTNTEAFF.

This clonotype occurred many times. The CDR3 loop is CASSYSIGVKGIRYEQYF. In nucleotides, the CDR3 is TGTGCCAGCAGTTACTCGATCGGTGTGAAGGGGATAAGGTACGAGCAGTACTTC. The chain has TRBV6-2 or TRBV6-3 and TRBJ2-7; possibly TRBD1 for D (5 bases). The CDR3 is 18 amino acids. CDR1 is MNHEY, CDR2 SVGEGT, per germline. V lost 0 bases to trimming and J lost 4 bases, with 22 bases between them.

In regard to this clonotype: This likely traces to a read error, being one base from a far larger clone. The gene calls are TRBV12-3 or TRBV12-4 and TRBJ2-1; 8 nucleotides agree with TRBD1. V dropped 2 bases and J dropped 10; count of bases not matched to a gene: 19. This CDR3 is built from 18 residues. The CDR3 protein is CASSLTLLTGVSSYEQFF. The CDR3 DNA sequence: TGTGCCAGCAGTTTAACCTTATTGACAGGGGTGAGCTCCTACGAGCAGTTCTTC.

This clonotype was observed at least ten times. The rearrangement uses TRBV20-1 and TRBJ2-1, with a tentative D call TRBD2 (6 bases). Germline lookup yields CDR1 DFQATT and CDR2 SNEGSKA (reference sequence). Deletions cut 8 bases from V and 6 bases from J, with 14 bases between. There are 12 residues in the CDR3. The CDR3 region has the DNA TGCAGTCCCGCGATCGGGGGCAATGAGCAGTTCTTC. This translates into CSPAIGGNEQFF.

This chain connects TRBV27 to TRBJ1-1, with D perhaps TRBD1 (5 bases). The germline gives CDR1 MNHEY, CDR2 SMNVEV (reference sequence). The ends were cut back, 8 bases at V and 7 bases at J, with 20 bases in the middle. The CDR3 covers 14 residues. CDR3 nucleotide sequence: TGTGCCAGCGCGTCCACTTCAGGGATCCTTGAAGCTTTCTTT. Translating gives CASASTSGILEAFF.

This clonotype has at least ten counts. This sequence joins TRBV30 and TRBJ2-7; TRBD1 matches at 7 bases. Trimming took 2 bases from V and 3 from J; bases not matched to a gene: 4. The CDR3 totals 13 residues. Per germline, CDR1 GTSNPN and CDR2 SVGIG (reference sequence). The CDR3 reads CAWSPDRNYEQYF. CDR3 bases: TGTGCCTGGAGTCCGGACAGGAACTACGAGCAGTACTTC.

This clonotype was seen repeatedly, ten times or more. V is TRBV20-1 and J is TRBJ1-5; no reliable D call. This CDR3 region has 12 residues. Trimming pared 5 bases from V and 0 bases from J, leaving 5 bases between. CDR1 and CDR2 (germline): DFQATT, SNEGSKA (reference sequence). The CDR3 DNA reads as TGCAGTGCTCAGCTTAGCAATCAGCCCCAGCATTTT. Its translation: CSAQLSNQPQHF.

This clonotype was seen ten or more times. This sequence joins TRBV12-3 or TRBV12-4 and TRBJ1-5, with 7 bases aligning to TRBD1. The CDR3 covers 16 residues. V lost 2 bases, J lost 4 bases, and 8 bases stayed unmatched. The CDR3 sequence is CASSLRQGKMNQPQHF. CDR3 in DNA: TGTGCCAGCAGTTTACGACAGGGAAAAATGAATCAGCCCCAGCATTTT.

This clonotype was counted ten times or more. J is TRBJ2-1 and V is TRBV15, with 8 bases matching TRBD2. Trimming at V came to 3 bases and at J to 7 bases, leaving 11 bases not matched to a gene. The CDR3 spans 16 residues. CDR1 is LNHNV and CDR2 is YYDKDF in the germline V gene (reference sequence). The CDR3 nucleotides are TGTGCCACCAGCAGGGTTTTAAGCGGGAGTGAGAATGAGCAGTTCTTC. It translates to CATSRVLSGSENEQFF.